This is a list of T cell receptor beta chains from one sample in a study of blood T cell repertoires in COVID-19. Measured with immunoSEQ multiplex PCR; TCRdb has only the in-frame clones, and not every one. Among approximately 93,000 clones listed, approximately 75% were seen once. Sequenced material: peripheral blood. Source of these receptors: a woman older than 75 with acute or convalescent COVID-19. CDR3s include the opening cysteine and the closing phenylalanine or tryptophan.

CDR3 protein: CASSQGTIAYEQYF
V gene: TRBV3-1/TRBV3-2

CDR3 protein: CASSSFGGVGETQYF
V gene: TRBV7-2

CDR3 protein: CASGLEQTGYTF
V gene: TRBV12-5

CDR3 protein: CASAAKGNTEAFF
V gene: TRBV7-9

CDR3 protein: CASSRRGQGSVEAFF
V gene: TRBV6-1

CDR3 protein: CASSDQTGTGGPYEQYF
V gene: TRBV19

CDR3 protein: CASSWGQPNNQPQHF
V gene: TRBV27

CDR3 protein: CASSPRDSGAYEQYF
V gene: TRBV4-1

CDR3 protein: CASSLKGRAVGTEAFF
V gene: TRBV27

CDR3 protein: CASQNGNTIYF
V gene: TRBV19

CDR3 protein: CATSQNQGHDTEAFF
V gene: TRBV15

CDR3 protein: CASSYKGQGYGYTF
V gene: TRBV6-2/TRBV6-3

CDR3 protein: CASSEQGYSYEQYF
V gene: TRBV18

CDR3 protein: CASSPTGDGSGNSPLHF
V gene: TRBV6-2/TRBV6-3

CDR3 protein: CASSPRTDNYGYTF
V gene: TRBV7-2

CDR3 protein: CASSGTVNQPQHF
V gene: TRBV19

CDR3 protein: CSVEQGNPYEQYF
V gene: TRBV29-1